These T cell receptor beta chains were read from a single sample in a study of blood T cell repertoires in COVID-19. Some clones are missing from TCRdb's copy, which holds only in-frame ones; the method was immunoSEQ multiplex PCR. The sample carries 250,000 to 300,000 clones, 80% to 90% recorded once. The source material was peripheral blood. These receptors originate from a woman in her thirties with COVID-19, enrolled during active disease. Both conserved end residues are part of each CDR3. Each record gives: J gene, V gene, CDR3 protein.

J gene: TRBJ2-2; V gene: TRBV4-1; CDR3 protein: CASRTQGIGELFF
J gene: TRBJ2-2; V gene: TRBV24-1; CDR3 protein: CATSDPGTGNTGELFF
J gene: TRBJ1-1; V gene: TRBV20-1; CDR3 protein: CSAGTGWAFF
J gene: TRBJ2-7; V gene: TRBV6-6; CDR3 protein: CASSYVPASYEQYF
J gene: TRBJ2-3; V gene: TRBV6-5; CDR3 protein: CASRLRGSRTDTQYF
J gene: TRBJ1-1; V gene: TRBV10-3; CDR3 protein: CAISEGQRSEAFF
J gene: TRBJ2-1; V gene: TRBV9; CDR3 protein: CASSVRSGNEQFF
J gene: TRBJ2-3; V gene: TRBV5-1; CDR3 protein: CASSHGTGGTDTQYF
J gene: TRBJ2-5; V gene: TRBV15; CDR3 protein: CATSVSAGTGVQETQYF
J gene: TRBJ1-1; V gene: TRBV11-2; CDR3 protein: CASSPLAPGRLGDTEAFF
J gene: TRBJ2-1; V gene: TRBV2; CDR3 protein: CASSDWASGKDNEQFF
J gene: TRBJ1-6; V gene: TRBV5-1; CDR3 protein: CASSLGRGGLQGAPLHF
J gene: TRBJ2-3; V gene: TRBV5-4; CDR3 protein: CASSSPQGNTQYF
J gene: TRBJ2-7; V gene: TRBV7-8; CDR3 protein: CASSLVIGGLDSYEQYF
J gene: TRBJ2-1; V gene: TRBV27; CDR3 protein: CASRPGTGVYNEQFF
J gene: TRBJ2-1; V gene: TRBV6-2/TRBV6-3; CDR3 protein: CASSPWAGAQYNEQFF
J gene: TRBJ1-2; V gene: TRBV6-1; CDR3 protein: CASSEALRGRLGYGYTF
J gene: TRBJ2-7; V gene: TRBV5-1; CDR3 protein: CASSLGQNYEQYF
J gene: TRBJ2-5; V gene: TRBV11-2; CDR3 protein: CASSLDSRTAYQETQYF
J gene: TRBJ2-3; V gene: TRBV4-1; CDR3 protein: CASSQEPGLDTQYF
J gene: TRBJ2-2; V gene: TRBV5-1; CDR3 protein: CASTKLAGSTGELFF
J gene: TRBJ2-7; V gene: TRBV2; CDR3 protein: CASSSGTRPYEQYF
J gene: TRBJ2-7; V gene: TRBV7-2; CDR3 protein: CASSLDGATSYEQYF
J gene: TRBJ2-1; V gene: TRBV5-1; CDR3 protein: CASNDGLIIPDEQFF
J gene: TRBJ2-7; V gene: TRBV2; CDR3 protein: CASRPLTGLYEQYF
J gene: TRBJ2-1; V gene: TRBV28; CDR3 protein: CASSLGTSGSPSGFF
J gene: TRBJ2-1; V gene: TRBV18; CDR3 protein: CASSPPLLAGYNEQFF
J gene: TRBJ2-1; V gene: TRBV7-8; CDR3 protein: CASSFSGGGNEQFF
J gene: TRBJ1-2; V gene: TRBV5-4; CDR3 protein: CASSPGVGLASGYTF
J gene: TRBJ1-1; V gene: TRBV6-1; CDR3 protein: CASSEAGADTEAFF
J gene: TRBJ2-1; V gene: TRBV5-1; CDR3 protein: CASSPGNEQFF
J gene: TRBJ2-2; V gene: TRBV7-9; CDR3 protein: CASSVFSANTGELFF
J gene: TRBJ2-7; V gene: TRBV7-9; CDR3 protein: CATTNGDSYEQYF
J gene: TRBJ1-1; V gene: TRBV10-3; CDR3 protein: CAISGQGDTEAFF
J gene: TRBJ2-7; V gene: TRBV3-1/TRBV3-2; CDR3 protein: CASSRGFGYEQYF
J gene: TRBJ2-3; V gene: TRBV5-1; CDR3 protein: CASSSGHPTDTQYF
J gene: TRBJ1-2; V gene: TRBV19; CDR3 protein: CASGLSRRNYGYTF
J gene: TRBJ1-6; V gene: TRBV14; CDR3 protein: CASSQDGPVRGNSPLHF
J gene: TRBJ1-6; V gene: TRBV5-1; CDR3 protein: CASSLGQENSPLHF
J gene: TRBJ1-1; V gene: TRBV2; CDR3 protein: CASSGGLGNTEAFF
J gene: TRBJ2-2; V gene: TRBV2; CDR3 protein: CASSGEVTGELFF
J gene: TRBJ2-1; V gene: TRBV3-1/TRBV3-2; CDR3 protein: CASSQEGGTVSEQFF
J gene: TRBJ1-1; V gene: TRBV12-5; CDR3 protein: CASGFRGVEAFF
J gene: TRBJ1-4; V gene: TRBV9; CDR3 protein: CASSPMRGGESRKLFF
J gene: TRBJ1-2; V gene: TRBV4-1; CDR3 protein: CASSQPGQGSGGYTF
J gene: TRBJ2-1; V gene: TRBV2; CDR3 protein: CASSFRQGRWDEQFF
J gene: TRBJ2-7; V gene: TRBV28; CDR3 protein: CASSLSRQNYEQYF
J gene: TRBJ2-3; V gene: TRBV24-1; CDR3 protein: CATSGGSTDTQYF
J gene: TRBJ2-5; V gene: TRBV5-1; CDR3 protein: CASSLPEETQYF
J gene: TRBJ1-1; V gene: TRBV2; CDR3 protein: CASLYGVGAFF
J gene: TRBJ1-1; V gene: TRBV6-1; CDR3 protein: CASRAEPTGRIEAFF
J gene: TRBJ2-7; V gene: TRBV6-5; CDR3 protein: CASSYSRDRGHEQYF
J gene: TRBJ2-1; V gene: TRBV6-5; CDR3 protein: CASIKRGAPRREQFF
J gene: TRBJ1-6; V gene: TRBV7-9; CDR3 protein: CASSLDREGNSPLHF
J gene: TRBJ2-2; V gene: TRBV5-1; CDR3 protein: CASSLGDRETGELFF